The source of this T cell receptor beta chain is a study of chemoradiotherapy in HPV16-positive cancers. The data were produced by immunoSEQ multiplex PCR, yet TCRdb's version contains in-frame clones alone and is incomplete. The table lists about 10,000 clones, around 80% of them singletons. This clone was seen more than once but under ten times. The germline V gene has CDR1 SGHDN and CDR2 FVKESK. V was clipped by 1 base and J by 7 bases, with 5 bases between them. This CDR3 is 13 amino acids long. J is TRBJ1-6 and V is TRBV14; D remains unclear. This specimen was tumor tissue, taken from a patient who underwent chemoradiotherapy. This receptor was taken from a human donor with HPV-associated anogenital cancer. In DNA, the CDR3 is TGTGCCAGCAGCCAAGTTGGAAATTCACCCCTCCACTTT. This translates into CASSQVGNSPLHF.